Sequencing of this TCR beta chain was carried out in a study of sequential checkpoint blockade in melanoma. Data came from immunoSEQ multiplex PCR; TCRdb stores just in-frame clones and leaves some out. Of about 38,000 clones listed, more than 70% are singletons. As to treatment: randomized to nivolumab then ipilimumab (arm A) or the reverse (arm B). DNA-damaging chemotherapy had not been given to any patient beforehand. The specimen was CD8+ T cells sorted from blood (inferred from file names), collected from a patient given nivolumab and ipilimumab in sequence. The sequence came from a human donor with melanoma.

The CDR3 is CASSARLAGGITGELFF. The CDR3, as DNA: TGTGCCAGCAGCGCCCGACTAGCGGGAGGTATCACCGGGGAGCTGTTTTTT. The chain is built from TRBV13 and TRBJ2-2; TRBD2 agrees at 13 bases. Germline lookup yields CDR1 PRHDT and CDR2 FYEKMQ (reference sequence). The trim removed 5 bases at V and 4 bases at J, leaving 7 bases unmatched. CDR3 length: 17 residues.